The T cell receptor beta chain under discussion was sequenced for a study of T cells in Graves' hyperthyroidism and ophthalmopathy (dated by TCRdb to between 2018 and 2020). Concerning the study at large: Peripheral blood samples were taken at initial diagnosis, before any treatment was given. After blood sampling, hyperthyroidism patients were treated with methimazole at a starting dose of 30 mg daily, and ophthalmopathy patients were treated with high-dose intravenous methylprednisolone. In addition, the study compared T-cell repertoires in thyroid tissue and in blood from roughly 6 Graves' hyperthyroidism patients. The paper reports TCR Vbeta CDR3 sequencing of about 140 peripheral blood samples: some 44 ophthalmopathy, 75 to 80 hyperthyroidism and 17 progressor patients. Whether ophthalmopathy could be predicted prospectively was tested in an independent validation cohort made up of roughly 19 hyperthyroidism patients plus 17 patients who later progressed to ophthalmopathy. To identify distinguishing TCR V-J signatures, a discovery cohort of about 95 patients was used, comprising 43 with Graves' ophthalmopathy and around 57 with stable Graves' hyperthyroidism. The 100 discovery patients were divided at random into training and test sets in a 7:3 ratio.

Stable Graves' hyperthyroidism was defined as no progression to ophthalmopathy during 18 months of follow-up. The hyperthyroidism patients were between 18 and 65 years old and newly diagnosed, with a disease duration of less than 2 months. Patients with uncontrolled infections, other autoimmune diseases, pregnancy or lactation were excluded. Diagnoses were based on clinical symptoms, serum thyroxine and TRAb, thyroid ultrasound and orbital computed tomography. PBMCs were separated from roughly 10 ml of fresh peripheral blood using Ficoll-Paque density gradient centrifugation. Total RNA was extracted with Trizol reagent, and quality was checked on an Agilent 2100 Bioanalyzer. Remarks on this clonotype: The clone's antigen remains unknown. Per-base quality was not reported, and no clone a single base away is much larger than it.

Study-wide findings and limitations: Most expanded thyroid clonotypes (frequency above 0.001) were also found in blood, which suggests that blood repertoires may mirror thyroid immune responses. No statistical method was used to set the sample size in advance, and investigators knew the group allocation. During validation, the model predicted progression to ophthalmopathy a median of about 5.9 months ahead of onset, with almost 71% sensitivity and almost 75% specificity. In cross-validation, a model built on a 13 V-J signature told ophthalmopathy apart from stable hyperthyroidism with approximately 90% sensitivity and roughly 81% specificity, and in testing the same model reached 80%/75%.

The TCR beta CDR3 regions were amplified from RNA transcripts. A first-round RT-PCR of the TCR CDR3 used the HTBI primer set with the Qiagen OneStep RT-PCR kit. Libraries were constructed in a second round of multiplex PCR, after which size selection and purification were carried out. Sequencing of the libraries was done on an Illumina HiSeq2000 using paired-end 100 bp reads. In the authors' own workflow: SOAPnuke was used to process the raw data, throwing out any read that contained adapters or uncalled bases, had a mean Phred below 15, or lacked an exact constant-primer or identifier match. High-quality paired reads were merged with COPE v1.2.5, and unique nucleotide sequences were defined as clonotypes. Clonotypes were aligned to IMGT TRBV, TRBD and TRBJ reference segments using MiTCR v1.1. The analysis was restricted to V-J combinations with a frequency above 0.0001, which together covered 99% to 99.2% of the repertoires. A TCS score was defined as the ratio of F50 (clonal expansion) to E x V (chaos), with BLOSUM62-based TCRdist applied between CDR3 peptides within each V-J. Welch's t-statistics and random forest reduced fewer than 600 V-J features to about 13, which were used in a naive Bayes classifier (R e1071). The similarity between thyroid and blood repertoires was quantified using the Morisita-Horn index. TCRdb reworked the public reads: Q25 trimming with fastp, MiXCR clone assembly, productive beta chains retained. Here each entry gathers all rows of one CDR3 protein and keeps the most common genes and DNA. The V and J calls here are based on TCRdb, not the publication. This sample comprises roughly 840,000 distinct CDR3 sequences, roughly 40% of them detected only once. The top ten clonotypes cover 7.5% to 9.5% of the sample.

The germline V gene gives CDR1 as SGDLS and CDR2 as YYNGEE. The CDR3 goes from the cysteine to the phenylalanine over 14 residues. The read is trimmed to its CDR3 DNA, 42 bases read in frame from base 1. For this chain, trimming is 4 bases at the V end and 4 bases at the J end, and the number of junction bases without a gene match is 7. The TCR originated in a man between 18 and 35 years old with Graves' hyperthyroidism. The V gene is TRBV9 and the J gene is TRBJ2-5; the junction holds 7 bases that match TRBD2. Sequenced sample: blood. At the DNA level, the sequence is TGTGCCAGCAGCCACTTAGGGAGGGGAGAGACCCAGTACTTC. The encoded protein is CASSHLGRGETQYF. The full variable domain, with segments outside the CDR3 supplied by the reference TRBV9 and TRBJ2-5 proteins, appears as DSGVTQTPKHLITATGQRVTLRCSPRSGDLSVYWYQQSLDQGLQFLIQYYNGEERAKGNILERFSAQQFPDLHSELNLSSLELGDSALYFCASSHLGRGETQYFGPGTRLLVL.